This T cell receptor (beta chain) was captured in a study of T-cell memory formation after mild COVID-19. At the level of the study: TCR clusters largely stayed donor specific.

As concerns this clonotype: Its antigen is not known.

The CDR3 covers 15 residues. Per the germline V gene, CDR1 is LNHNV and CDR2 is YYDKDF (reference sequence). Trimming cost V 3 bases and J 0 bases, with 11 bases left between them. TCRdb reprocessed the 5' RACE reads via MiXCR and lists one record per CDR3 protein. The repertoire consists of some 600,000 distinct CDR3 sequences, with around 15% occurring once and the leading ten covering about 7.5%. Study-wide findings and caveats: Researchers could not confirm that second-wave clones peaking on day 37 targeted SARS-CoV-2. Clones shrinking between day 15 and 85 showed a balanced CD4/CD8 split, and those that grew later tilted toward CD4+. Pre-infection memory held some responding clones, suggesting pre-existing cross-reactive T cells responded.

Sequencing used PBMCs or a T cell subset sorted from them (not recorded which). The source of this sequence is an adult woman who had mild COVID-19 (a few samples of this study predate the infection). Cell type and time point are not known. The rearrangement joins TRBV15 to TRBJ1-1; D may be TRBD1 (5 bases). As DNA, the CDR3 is TGTGCCACCAGCAGTCGACAGTCGATGAACACTGAAGCTTTCTTT. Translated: CATSSRQSMNTEAFF. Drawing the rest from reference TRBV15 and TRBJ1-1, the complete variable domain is DAMVIQNPRYQVTQFGKPVTLSCSQTLNHNVMYWYQQKSSQAPKLLFHYYDKDFNNEADTPDNFQSRRPNTSFCFLDIRSPGLGDTAMYLCATSSRQSMNTEAFFGQGTRLTVV.